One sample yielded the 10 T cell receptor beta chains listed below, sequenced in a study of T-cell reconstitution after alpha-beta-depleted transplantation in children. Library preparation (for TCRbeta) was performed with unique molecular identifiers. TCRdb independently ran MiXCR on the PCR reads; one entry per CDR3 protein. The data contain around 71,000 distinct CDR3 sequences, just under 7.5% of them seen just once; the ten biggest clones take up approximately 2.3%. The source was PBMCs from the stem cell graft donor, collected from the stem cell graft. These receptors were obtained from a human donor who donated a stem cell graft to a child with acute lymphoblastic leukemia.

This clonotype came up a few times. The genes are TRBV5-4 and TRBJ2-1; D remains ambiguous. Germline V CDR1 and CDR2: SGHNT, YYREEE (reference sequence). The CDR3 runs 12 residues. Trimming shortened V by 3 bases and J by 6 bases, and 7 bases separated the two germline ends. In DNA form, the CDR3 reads TGTGCCAGCAGCTGGGTCCCCAATGAGCAGTTCTTC. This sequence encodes CASSWVPNEQFF.

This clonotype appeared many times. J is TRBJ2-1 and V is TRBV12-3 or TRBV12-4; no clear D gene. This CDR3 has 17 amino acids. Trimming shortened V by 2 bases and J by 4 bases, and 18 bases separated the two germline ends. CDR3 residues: CASSLWSARASYNEQFF. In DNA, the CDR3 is TGTGCCAGCAGTTTATGGTCGGCTCGGGCCTCTTACAATGAGCAGTTCTTC.

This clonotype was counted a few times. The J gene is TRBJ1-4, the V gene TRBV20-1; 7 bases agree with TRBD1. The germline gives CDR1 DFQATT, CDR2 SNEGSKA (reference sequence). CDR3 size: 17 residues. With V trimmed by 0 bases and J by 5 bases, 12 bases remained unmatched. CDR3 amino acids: CSARDLGQAQRNEKLFF. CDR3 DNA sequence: TGCAGTGCTAGAGATCTAGGACAGGCCCAAAGAAATGAAAAACTGTTTTTT.

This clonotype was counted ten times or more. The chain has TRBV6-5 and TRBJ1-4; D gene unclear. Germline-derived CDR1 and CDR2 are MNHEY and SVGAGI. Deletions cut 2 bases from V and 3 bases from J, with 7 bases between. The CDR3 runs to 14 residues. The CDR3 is CASSYEGPNEKLFF. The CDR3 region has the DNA TGTGCCAGCAGTTACGAAGGGCCTAATGAAAAACTGTTTTTT.

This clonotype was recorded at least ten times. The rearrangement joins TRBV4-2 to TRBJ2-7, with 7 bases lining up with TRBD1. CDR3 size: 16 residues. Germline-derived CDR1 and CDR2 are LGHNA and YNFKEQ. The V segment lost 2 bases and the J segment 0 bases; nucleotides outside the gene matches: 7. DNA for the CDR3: TGTGCCAGCAGCCAACCCCTGGACAGGAGCTCCTACGAGCAGTACTTC. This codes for CASSQPLDRSSYEQYF.

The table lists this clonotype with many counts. The CDR3, as DNA: TGCAGTGCTAGGCGGGGAGGGGCTAGTGTCTACACCTTC. It yields the protein CSARRGGASVYTF. This rearrangement joins TRBV20-1 to TRBJ1-2; tentative D call: TRBD1 (5 bases). CDR1 and CDR2 from the germline V gene are DFQATT and SNEGSKA (reference sequence). This CDR3 is 13 amino acids long. V dropped 3 bases and J dropped 10 bases, with 18 bases sitting between them.

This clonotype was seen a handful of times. CDR3 DNA: TGCGCCAGCAGACCCGGGACAGGCCCCTACGAGCAGTACTTC. It specifies CASRPGTGPYEQYF. V gene TRBV5-1 combines with J gene TRBJ2-7, with 8 bases identical to TRBD1. Germline trimming cut 5 bases from V and 2 bases from J; bases unmatched to any gene: 6. The CDR3 length is 14 residues. Germline V gene lookup returns CDR1 SGHRS and CDR2 YFSETQ.

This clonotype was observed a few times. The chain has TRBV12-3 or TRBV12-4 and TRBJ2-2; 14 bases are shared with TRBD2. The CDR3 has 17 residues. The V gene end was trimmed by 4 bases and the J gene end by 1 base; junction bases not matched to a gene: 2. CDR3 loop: CASSSTSGGENTGELFF. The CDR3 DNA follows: TGTGCCAGCAGTTCGACTAGCGGGGGGGAGAACACCGGGGAGCTGTTTTTT.

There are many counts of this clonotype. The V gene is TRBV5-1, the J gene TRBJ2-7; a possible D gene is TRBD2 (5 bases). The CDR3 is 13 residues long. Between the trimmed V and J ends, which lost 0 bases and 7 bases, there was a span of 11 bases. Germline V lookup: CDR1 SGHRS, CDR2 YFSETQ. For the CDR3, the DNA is TGCGCCAGCAGCTTGGGGGTCACGGGAGAGCAGTACTTC. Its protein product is CASSLGVTGEQYF.

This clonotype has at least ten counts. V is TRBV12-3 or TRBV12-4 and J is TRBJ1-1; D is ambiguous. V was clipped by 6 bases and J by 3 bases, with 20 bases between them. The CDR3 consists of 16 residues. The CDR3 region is CASRGYLTKADTEAFF. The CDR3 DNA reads TGTGCCAGCAGAGGCTACTTGACAAAGGCGGACACTGAAGCTTTCTTT.